The clone carrying this TCR beta chain was seen a few times. At the DNA level, this CDR3 is encoded by other sequences in the same sample as well. The sample is drawn from a study of blood T cell repertoires in COVID-19. TCRdb's copy holds only in-frame clones and misses some; the assay was immunoSEQ multiplex PCR. Here the sample spans about 26,000 clones, approximately 92% being singletons. Per germline, CDR1 MNHEY and CDR2 SVGEGT. The CDR3 sequence is 12 residues long. Trimming took off 4 bases at V and 5 bases at J, with 8 bases between the two ends. The specimen was peripheral blood. The chain is built from TRBV6-2 or TRBV6-3 and TRBJ1-1, with D tentatively TRBD1 (6 bases). The TCR originated in a human donor in a cohort sampled during active COVID-19. CDR3 bases: TGTGCCAGCAGTTCCAGGGGTACTGAAGCTTTCTTT. Amino acid sequence: CASSSRGTEAFF.